This TCR beta chain is drawn from a study of shared clonotypes between healthy human individuals. The CDR3 has 16 residues. Trimming cost V 0 bases and J 7 bases, with 15 bases left between them. Germline loops: CDR1 SNHLY, CDR2 FYNNEI. Study-wide results and limits: It was the few donors that limited the genetic and exposure-history diversity represented.

The data were produced by immunoSEQ multiplex PCR, yet TCRdb's version contains in-frame clones alone and is incomplete. The sample lists a few million clones, around 90% seen once, with about 0.13% in the top ten. In this sample, this clone turned up once. Its antigen is still unknown. The TCR was taken from a man aged 18 to 35 in good health. This sequence joins TRBV2 and TRBJ2-2; TRBD2 might be the D (6 bases). Input material: naive CD4+ T cells sorted from blood. Indicated subset: CD45RA+ positively selected. CDR3 sequence reads: CASSEAAGSSGGELFF. The CDR3 nucleotides are TGTGCCAGCAGTGAAGCGGCGGGATCCAGTGGCGGGGAGCTGTTTTTT. Based on the CDR3 plus reference TRBV2 and TRBJ2-2, the full variable domain is EPEVTQTPSHQVTQMGQEVILRCVPISNHLYFYWYRQILGQKVEFLVSFYNNEISEKSEIFDDQFSVERPDGSNFTLKIRSTKLEDSAMYFCASSEAAGSSGGELFFGEGSRLTVL.